The T cell receptor (beta chain) described here comes from a study of cytomegalovirus exposure and HLA in healthy donors. General observations from the study: Immune exposure data for these donors was limited to CMV serostatus. Sequencing artifact likely explains a cluster of highly shared sequence variants.

When sampled, the donors appeared nominally healthy, though they likely had unrecorded immune exposures. PCR employed 60 Vbeta and 13 Jbeta primers. Sequencing was performed with immunoSEQ multiplex PCR; in TCRdb, only in-frame clones are kept and a portion is missing. The sample has under 200,000 clones, about 82% seen once. CDR1 is SGHTA, CDR2 FQGTGA, per germline. Trimming cost V 2 bases and J 7 bases; bases outside gene matches: 11. The CDR3 has 17 amino acids. Concerning this clone: Its antigen is unidentified.

Sequenced sample: PBMCs. This receptor was identified in a woman aged 50 to 60 in good health and CMV-seronegative. The V call is TRBV7-3, the J call TRBJ2-1, with 10 bases aligning to TRBD2. CDR3 loop: CASSLPRAGGARNEQFF. DNA for the CDR3: TGTGCCAGCAGCTTACCCCGAGCGGGGGGGGCTCGGAATGAGCAGTTCTTC.